Here is one TCR beta chain with its context. The CDR3 loop spans 16 amino acids. V dropped 4 bases and J dropped 9 bases, with 19 bases sitting between them. Germline CDR1 SNHLY, CDR2 FYNNEI. These data are taken from a study of blood T cell repertoires in COVID-19. Here immunoSEQ multiplex PCR was the method, and the copy in TCRdb shows in-frame clones only, minus some. The sample has over 400,000 clones; 70% to 90% are singletons. The source is an older woman who had recovered from COVID-19. This chain connects TRBV2 to TRBJ1-6; the D is unclear. Material: PBMCs or T cells enriched from blood (not recorded which). CDR3 sequence (DNA): TGTGCCAGCAGTGTCCCGCCACCTGATTTCGGTTCACCCCTCCACTTT. Translation: CASSVPPPDFGSPLHF.